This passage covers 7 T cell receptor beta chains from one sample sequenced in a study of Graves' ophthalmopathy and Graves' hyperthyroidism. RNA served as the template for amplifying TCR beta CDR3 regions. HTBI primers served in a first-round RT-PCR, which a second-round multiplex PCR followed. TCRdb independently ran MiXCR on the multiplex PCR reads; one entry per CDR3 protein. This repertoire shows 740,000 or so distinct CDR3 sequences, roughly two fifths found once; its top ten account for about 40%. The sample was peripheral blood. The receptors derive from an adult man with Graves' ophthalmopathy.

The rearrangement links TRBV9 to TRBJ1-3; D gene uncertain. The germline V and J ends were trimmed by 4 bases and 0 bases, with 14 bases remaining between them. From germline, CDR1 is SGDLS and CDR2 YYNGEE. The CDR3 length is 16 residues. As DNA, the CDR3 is TGTGCCAGCAGCCAGAGTGCCTACTACTCTGGAAACACCATATATTTT. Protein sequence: CASSQSAYYSGNTIYF.

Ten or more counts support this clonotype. Here the CDR3 DNA reads TGTGCCAGCAGTGAAACGTTGGTCACTAATGAAAAACTGTTTTTT. Its protein product is CASSETLVTNEKLFF. V usage is TRBV2 and J usage is TRBJ1-4, with D unresolved. With 2 bases removed from V and 2 bases from J, the gap between germline ends came to 9 bases. CDR1 and CDR2 from the germline V gene are SNHLY and FYNNEI. CDR3 size: 15 residues.

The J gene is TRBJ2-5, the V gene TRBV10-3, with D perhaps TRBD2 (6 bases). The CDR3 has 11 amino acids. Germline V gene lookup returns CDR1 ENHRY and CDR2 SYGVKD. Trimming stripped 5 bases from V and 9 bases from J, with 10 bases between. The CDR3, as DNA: TGTGCCATCAGTTTTGGGGAGGCCCAGTACTTC. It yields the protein CAISFGEAQYF.

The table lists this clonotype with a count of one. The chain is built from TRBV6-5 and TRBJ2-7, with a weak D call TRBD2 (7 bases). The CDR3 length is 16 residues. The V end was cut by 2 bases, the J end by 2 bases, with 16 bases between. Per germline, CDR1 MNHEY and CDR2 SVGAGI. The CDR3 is CASSYLGGGEPYEQYF. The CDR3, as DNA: TGTGCCAGCAGTTACCTGGGGGGGGGCGAACCCTACGAGCAGTACTTC.

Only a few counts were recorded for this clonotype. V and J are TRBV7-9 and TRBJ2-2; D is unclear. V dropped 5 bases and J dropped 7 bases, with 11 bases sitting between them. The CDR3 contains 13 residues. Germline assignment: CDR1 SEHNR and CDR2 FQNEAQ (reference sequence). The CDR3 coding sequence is TGTGCCAGCAGCCCCCAAGGAGACGGGGAGCTGTTTTTT. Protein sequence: CASSPQGDGELFF.

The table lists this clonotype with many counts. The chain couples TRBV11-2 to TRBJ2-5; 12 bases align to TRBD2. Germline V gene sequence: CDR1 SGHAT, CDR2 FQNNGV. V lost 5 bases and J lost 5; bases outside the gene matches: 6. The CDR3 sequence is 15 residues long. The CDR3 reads CASSPLTSGGETQYF. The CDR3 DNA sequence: TGTGCCAGCAGCCCGCTGACTAGCGGGGGCGAGACCCAGTACTTC.

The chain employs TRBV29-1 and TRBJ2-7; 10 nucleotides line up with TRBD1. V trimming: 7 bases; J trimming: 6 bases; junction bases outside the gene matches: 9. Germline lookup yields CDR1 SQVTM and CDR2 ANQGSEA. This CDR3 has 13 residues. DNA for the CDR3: TGCAGCGCCGGGACAGGGGCTCTCTCCGAGCAGTACTTC. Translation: CSAGTGALSEQYF.